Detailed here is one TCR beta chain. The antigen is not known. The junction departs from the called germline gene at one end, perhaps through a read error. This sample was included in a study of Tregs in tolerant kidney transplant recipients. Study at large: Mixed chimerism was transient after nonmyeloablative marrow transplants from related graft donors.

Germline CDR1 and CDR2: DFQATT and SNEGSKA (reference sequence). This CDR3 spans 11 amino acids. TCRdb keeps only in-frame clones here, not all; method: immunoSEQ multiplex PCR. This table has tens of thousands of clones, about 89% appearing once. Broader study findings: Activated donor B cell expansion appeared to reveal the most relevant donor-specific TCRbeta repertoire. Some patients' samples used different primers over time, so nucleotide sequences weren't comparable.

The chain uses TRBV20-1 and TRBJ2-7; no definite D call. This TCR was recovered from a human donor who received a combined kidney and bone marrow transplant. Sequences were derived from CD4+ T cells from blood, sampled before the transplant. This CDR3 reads CSARDLTDSFF. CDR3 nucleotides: TGCAGTGCTAGAGATCTCACAGATTCTTTCTTC.